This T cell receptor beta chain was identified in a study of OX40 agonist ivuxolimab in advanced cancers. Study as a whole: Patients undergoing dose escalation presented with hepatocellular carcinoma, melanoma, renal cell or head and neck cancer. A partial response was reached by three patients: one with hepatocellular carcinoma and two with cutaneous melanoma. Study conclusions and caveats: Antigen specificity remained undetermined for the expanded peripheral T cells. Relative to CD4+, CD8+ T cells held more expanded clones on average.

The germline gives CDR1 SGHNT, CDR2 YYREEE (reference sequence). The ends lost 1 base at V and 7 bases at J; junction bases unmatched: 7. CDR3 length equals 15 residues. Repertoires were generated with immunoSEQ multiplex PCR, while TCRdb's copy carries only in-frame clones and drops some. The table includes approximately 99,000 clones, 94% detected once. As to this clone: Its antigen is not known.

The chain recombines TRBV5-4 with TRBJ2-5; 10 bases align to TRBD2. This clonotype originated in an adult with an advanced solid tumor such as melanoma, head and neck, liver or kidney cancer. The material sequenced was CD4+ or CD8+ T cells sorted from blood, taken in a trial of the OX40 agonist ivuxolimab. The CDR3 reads CASSLRPSGSGTQYF. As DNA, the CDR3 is TGTGCCAGCAGCTTGCGGCCTAGCGGGAGTGGGACCCAGTACTTC.